The rows below give T cell receptor beta chains drawn from one sample of a study of blood T cell repertoires in COVID-19. This table comes from immunoSEQ multiplex PCR, and its TCRdb copy is limited to in-frame clones, with some not included. The sample lists a few hundred thousand clones, 85% to 90% seen once, with around 1% in the top ten. Sequencing used PBMCs or T cells enriched from blood (not recorded which). All receptors come from a man between 18 and 35 years old who had recovered from COVID-19. Both conserved end residues are part of each CDR3. A D gene is named only where the DNA matches it firmly. The size field is filled for only some rows; it gives once, few, many or a size class.

clone_size: -; v_call: TRBV9; j_call: TRBJ2-1; d_call: TRBD1; cdr3_aa: CASSTTGGTYNEQFF; cdr3_nt: TGTGCCAGCAGCACGACAGGGGGCACCTACAATGAGCAGTTCTTC
clone_size: -; v_call: TRBV7-9; j_call: TRBJ2-7; d_call: TRBD1; cdr3_aa: CASVSSRTGRYEQYF; cdr3_nt: TGTGCCAGCGTCTCCAGCCGGACAGGGAGGTACGAGCAGTACTTC
clone_size: -; v_call: TRBV13; j_call: TRBJ2-1; d_call: -; cdr3_aa: CASSLGGGLYNEQFF; cdr3_nt: TGTGCCAGCAGCTTAGGTGGTGGGCTATACAATGAGCAGTTCTTC
clone_size: -; v_call: TRBV6-5; j_call: TRBJ1-1; d_call: TRBD1; cdr3_aa: CASSNVGQGTTEAFF; cdr3_nt: TGTGCCAGCAGCAATGTCGGACAGGGTACCACTGAAGCTTTCTTT
clone_size: -; v_call: TRBV10-1; j_call: TRBJ2-7; d_call: TRBD1; cdr3_aa: CASSRDRGQYEQYF; cdr3_nt: TGCGCCAGCAGTAGGGACAGGGGGCAGTACGAGCAGTACTTC
clone_size: few; v_call: TRBV24-1; j_call: TRBJ2-7; d_call: -; cdr3_aa: CATSDPRTGSYEQYF; cdr3_nt: TGTGCCACCAGTGATCCACGCACGGGCTCCTACGAGCAGTACTTC
clone_size: once; v_call: TRBV3-1/TRBV3-2; j_call: TRBJ1-4; d_call: -; cdr3_aa: CASSQRFSGQAHF; cdr3_nt: TGTGCCAGCAGCCAAAGGTTTTCGGGACAAGCACATTTT
clone_size: -; v_call: TRBV28; j_call: TRBJ2-7; d_call: -; cdr3_aa: CASSFDQGPYEQYF; cdr3_nt: TGTGCCAGCAGTTTTGACCAGGGCCCCTACGAGCAGTACTTC
clone_size: -; v_call: TRBV15; j_call: TRBJ1-5; d_call: -; cdr3_aa: CATSAYNQPQHF; cdr3_nt: TGTGCCACCAGCGCCTATAATCAGCCCCAGCATTTT
clone_size: -; v_call: TRBV7-3; j_call: TRBJ2-1; d_call: TRBD1; cdr3_aa: CASSADAGQGVRQFF; cdr3_nt: TGTGCCAGCAGCGCCGACGCCGGACAGGGAGTAAGGCAGTTCTTC
clone_size: -; v_call: TRBV7-2; j_call: TRBJ1-5; d_call: -; cdr3_aa: CASSLERGNQPQHF; cdr3_nt: TGTGCCAGCAGCTTAGAGCGGGGCAATCAGCCCCAGCATTTT
clone_size: -; v_call: TRBV6-2/TRBV6-3; j_call: TRBJ2-5; d_call: -; cdr3_aa: CASSPFALVQETQYF; cdr3_nt: TGTGCCAGCAGCCCCTTCGCGCTAGTCCAAGAGACCCAGTACTTC
clone_size: -; v_call: TRBV3-1/TRBV3-2; j_call: TRBJ2-7; d_call: TRBD1; cdr3_aa: CASSQGQGYEQYF; cdr3_nt: TGTGCCAGCAGCCAAGGACAGGGCTACGAGCAGTACTTC
clone_size: -; v_call: TRBV14; j_call: TRBJ2-3; d_call: TRBD2; cdr3_aa: CASSPRTSGTDTQYF; cdr3_nt: TGTGCCAGCAGCCCTAGGACTAGCGGCACAGATACGCAGTATTTT
clone_size: -; v_call: TRBV19; j_call: TRBJ1-5; d_call: TRBD1; cdr3_aa: CASTPGQGIQPQHF; cdr3_nt: TGTGCCAGCACTCCGGGACAGGGGATCCAGCCCCAGCATTTT
clone_size: -; v_call: TRBV18; j_call: TRBJ1-2; d_call: -; cdr3_aa: CASSPPGGEVYGYTF; cdr3_nt: TGTGCCAGCTCACCACCGGGAGGGGAGGTCTATGGCTACACCTTC
clone_size: -; v_call: TRBV5-1; j_call: TRBJ2-7; d_call: -; cdr3_aa: CASSLYSGTPNYEQYF; cdr3_nt: TGCGCCAGCAGCTTGTATTCTGGGACACCGAACTACGAGCAGTACTTC
clone_size: -; v_call: TRBV18; j_call: TRBJ2-2; d_call: -; cdr3_aa: CASSPIERTGELFF; cdr3_nt: TGTGCCAGCTCACCGATCGAGAGAACCGGGGAGCTGTTTTTT
clone_size: -; v_call: TRBV2; j_call: TRBJ2-5; d_call: -; cdr3_aa: CASSGGGGETQYF; cdr3_nt: TGTGCCAGCAGCGGGGGTGGAGGAGAGACCCAGTACTTC
clone_size: -; v_call: TRBV28; j_call: TRBJ1-2; d_call: -; cdr3_aa: CASSLRVGGYTF; cdr3_nt: TGTGCCAGCAGTTTGAGGGTGGGCGGCTACACCTTC
clone_size: -; v_call: TRBV2; j_call: TRBJ2-7; d_call: TRBD1; cdr3_aa: CASAPGQGYLEQYF; cdr3_nt: TGTGCCAGCGCGCCGGGACAGGGGTACCTCGAGCAGTACTTC
clone_size: many; v_call: TRBV7-9; j_call: TRBJ1-1; d_call: TRBD1; cdr3_aa: CASSDGTGGYTEAFF; cdr3_nt: TGTGCCAGCAGCGATGGGACAGGGGGGTACACTGAAGCTTTCTTT
clone_size: -; v_call: TRBV9; j_call: TRBJ1-5; d_call: -; cdr3_aa: CASSVDAGDQPQHF; cdr3_nt: TGTGCCAGCAGCGTAGATGCAGGGGATCAGCCCCAGCATTTT
clone_size: -; v_call: TRBV29-1; j_call: TRBJ1-1; d_call: -; cdr3_aa: CSVEWLLNTEAFF; cdr3_nt: TGCAGCGTTGAATGGCTCTTGAACACTGAAGCTTTCTTT
clone_size: -; v_call: TRBV20-1; j_call: TRBJ2-1; d_call: TRBD2; cdr3_aa: CSASPEAGGFSYNEQFF; cdr3_nt: TGCAGTGCTAGTCCCGAGGCGGGGGGGTTTTCCTACAATGAGCAGTTCTTC
clone_size: -; v_call: TRBV14; j_call: TRBJ2-7; d_call: TRBD1; cdr3_aa: CASSPRQGRFREQYF; cdr3_nt: TGTGCCAGCAGCCCTCGACAGGGGAGGTTTCGGGAGCAGTACTTC
clone_size: -; v_call: TRBV6-5; j_call: TRBJ1-1; d_call: TRBD1; cdr3_aa: CASSWTGGFGNTEAFF; cdr3_nt: TGTGCCAGCAGTTGGACAGGGGGTTTTGGGAACACTGAAGCTTTCTTT
clone_size: -; v_call: TRBV7-9; j_call: TRBJ2-2; d_call: TRBD2; cdr3_aa: CASSPRLAGADGELFF; cdr3_nt: TGTGCCAGCAGCCCACGACTAGCGGGAGCGGACGGGGAGCTGTTTTTT
clone_size: -; v_call: TRBV30; j_call: TRBJ1-4; d_call: -; cdr3_aa: CAWSVTVYEKLFF; cdr3_nt: TGTGCCTGGAGTGTGACAGTTTACGAAAAACTGTTTTTT
clone_size: once; v_call: TRBV10-1; j_call: TRBJ1-3; d_call: TRBD1; cdr3_aa: CASSEGQGNGNTIYF; cdr3_nt: TGCGCCAGCAGTGAGGGACAGGGAAATGGAAACACCATATATTTT
clone_size: -; v_call: TRBV19; j_call: TRBJ2-1; d_call: -; cdr3_aa: CASSTGMGVEQFF; cdr3_nt: TGTGCCAGTAGTACCGGGATGGGTGTTGAGCAGTTCTTC
clone_size: -; v_call: TRBV7-9; j_call: TRBJ1-1; d_call: TRBD1; cdr3_aa: CASSPDRANTEAFF; cdr3_nt: TGTGCCAGCAGCCCGGACAGGGCGAACACTGAAGCTTTCTTT
clone_size: -; v_call: TRBV7-8; j_call: TRBJ1-5; d_call: -; cdr3_aa: CASTQDSNRNQPQHF; cdr3_nt: TGTGCCAGCACCCAAGACAGTAATAGAAATCAGCCCCAGCATTTT
clone_size: -; v_call: TRBV5-1; j_call: TRBJ2-4; d_call: -; cdr3_aa: CASSFGGTDIQYF; cdr3_nt: TGCGCCAGCAGCTTCGGAGGGACGGACATTCAGTACTTC
clone_size: -; v_call: TRBV5-4; j_call: TRBJ2-3; d_call: TRBD1; cdr3_aa: CASSPNRGQRDTQYF; cdr3_nt: TGTGCCAGCAGCCCGAACAGGGGGCAACGAGATACGCAGTATTTT
clone_size: -; v_call: TRBV4-1; j_call: TRBJ1-1; d_call: -; cdr3_aa: CASRRNAGQNTEAFF; cdr3_nt: TGCGCCAGCAGGCGAAACGCGGGGCAGAACACTGAAGCTTTCTTT
clone_size: -; v_call: TRBV7-9; j_call: TRBJ1-2; d_call: -; cdr3_aa: CASSFPGLNGYTF; cdr3_nt: TGTGCCAGCAGCTTCCCAGGGTTAAATGGCTACACCTTC
clone_size: few; v_call: TRBV18; j_call: TRBJ2-5; d_call: TRBD2; cdr3_aa: CASSPGEGSQETQYF; cdr3_nt: TGTGCCAGCTCACCAGGGGAGGGCTCCCAAGAGACCCAGTACTTC
clone_size: -; v_call: TRBV6-1; j_call: TRBJ2-1; d_call: TRBD2; cdr3_aa: CASSEGPWGEGEQFF; cdr3_nt: TGTGCCAGCAGTGAAGGACCCTGGGGGGAGGGTGAGCAGTTCTTC
clone_size: -; v_call: TRBV7-9; j_call: TRBJ1-1; d_call: TRBD1; cdr3_aa: CASSLGDRASNTEAFF; cdr3_nt: TGTGCCAGCAGCTTAGGGGACAGGGCCTCGAACACTGAAGCTTTCTTT